The rows below give T cell receptor beta chains drawn from one sample of a study of blood T cell repertoires in COVID-19. Profiling relied on immunoSEQ multiplex PCR, and the TCRdb table lists in-frame clones only, not all of them. The sample carries fewer than 350,000 clones, over 80% recorded once. The specimen sequenced was peripheral blood. Every receptor here comes from a man aged 30 to 39 with COVID-19, enrolled during active disease. Each CDR3 is given with its conserved first and last residue. The order of the fields is V gene, clone size, D gene, J gene, CDR3 DNA, CDR3 protein. A D gene is named only where the DNA matches it firmly. Size is stated for part of the rows, as once, few or many counts, or as a class when the clone is expanded.

v_call: TRBV3-1/TRBV3-2
clone_size: NA
d_call: TRBD1
j_call: TRBJ1-1
cdr3_nt: TGTGCCAGCAGCTTTACCGGGACAGGGGGCACTGAAGCTTTCTTT
cdr3_aa: CASSFTGTGGTEAFF

v_call: TRBV6-5
clone_size: NA
d_call: NA
j_call: TRBJ1-1
cdr3_nt: TGTGCCAGCAGTCCCTCGGGAGTCGTGGCTGAAGCTTTCTTT
cdr3_aa: CASSPSGVVAEAFF

v_call: TRBV10-3
clone_size: many
d_call: TRBD2
j_call: TRBJ2-1
cdr3_nt: TGTGCCATCAGTGCGGGACTAGCGGGAGGGAACAATGAGCAGTTCTTC
cdr3_aa: CAISAGLAGGNNEQFF

v_call: TRBV28
clone_size: NA
d_call: NA
j_call: TRBJ2-4
cdr3_nt: TGTGCCAGCAGTCGACAGGTTTGGGCCAAAAACATTCAGTACTTC
cdr3_aa: CASSRQVWAKNIQYF

v_call: TRBV9
clone_size: NA
d_call: TRBD2
j_call: TRBJ2-5
cdr3_nt: TGTGCCAGCAGCCTGACCTCGGGGGGGGAGACCCAGTACTTC
cdr3_aa: CASSLTSGGETQYF

v_call: TRBV5-4
clone_size: NA
d_call: TRBD2
j_call: TRBJ2-1
cdr3_nt: TGTGCCAGCAGAAGGTTCATTCGGTCTAGCGGGAGCGGCAATGAGCAGTTCTTC
cdr3_aa: CASRRFIRSSGSGNEQFF

v_call: TRBV19
clone_size: NA
d_call: NA
j_call: TRBJ1-2
cdr3_nt: TGTGCCAGTAGTATAGTTCGGAACTATGGCTACACCTTC
cdr3_aa: CASSIVRNYGYTF

v_call: TRBV7-3
clone_size: NA
d_call: TRBD2
j_call: TRBJ2-2
cdr3_nt: TGTGCCAGCAGCTTAGGGCTAGCGGGCACCGGGGAGCTGTTTTTT
cdr3_aa: CASSLGLAGTGELFF

v_call: TRBV5-6
clone_size: NA
d_call: TRBD1
j_call: TRBJ2-7
cdr3_nt: TGTGCCAGCAGCACCGGGACAGCCTACGAGCAGTACTTC
cdr3_aa: CASSTGTAYEQYF

v_call: TRBV10-3
clone_size: NA
d_call: TRBD1
j_call: TRBJ1-1
cdr3_nt: TGTGCCATCAGTGAAGGAGGGACAGGGGGGATCTACACTGAAGCTTTCTTT
cdr3_aa: CAISEGGTGGIYTEAFF

v_call: TRBV7-9
clone_size: NA
d_call: TRBD2
j_call: TRBJ2-7
cdr3_nt: TGTGCCAGCAGCTTAGCCAGTAGCGGGAGATATATGGAGCAGTACTTC
cdr3_aa: CASSLASSGRYMEQYF

v_call: TRBV6-5
clone_size: NA
d_call: NA
j_call: TRBJ2-7
cdr3_nt: TGTGCCAGCAGCCCCCGGAGGGCCCCCTACGAGCAGTACTTC
cdr3_aa: CASSPRRAPYEQYF

v_call: TRBV4-2
clone_size: NA
d_call: TRBD2
j_call: TRBJ2-1
cdr3_nt: TGTGCCAGCAGCCGGACTGGGTTACTAGCGGCCTCCTACAATGAGCAGTTCTTC
cdr3_aa: CASSRTGLLAASYNEQFF

v_call: TRBV7-9
clone_size: NA
d_call: NA
j_call: TRBJ2-7
cdr3_nt: TGTGCCAGCAGCTCCGACGGGGAGCAGTACTTC
cdr3_aa: CASSSDGEQYF

v_call: TRBV6-6
clone_size: once
d_call: TRBD2
j_call: TRBJ2-1
cdr3_nt: TGTGCCAGCAGTTACTCTCAACGGACTAGAGTATATGAGCAGTTCTTC
cdr3_aa: CASSYSQRTRVYEQFF

v_call: TRBV7-3
clone_size: NA
d_call: NA
j_call: TRBJ1-1
cdr3_nt: TGTGCCAGCAGCCTACAAGGGGGTTTCACTGAAGCTTTCTTT
cdr3_aa: CASSLQGGFTEAFF

v_call: TRBV11-3
clone_size: once
d_call: TRBD2
j_call: TRBJ2-7
cdr3_nt: TGTGCCAGCAGTTTCGGGGGGGTTGGTGAGCAGTACTTC
cdr3_aa: CASSFGGVGEQYF

v_call: TRBV3-1/TRBV3-2
clone_size: few
d_call: NA
j_call: TRBJ2-4
cdr3_nt: TGTGCCAGCAGCCACTCGGGCGGACAGAAAAACATTCAGTACTTC
cdr3_aa: CASSHSGGQKNIQYF

v_call: TRBV4-1
clone_size: once
d_call: TRBD2
j_call: TRBJ2-2
cdr3_nt: TGCGCCAGCAGCCCAGGACTAGCGGGGACCGGGGAGCTGTTTTTT
cdr3_aa: CASSPGLAGTGELFF

v_call: TRBV6-6
clone_size: NA
d_call: NA
j_call: TRBJ1-1
cdr3_nt: TGTGCCAGCAGAGTTCAGGGGACCACTGAAGCTTTCTTT
cdr3_aa: CASRVQGTTEAFF

v_call: TRBV29-1
clone_size: NA
d_call: TRBD2
j_call: TRBJ2-1
cdr3_nt: TGCAGCGTTGAATCGGCGGGGGGGTTATACAATGAGCAGTTCTTC
cdr3_aa: CSVESAGGLYNEQFF

v_call: TRBV5-4
clone_size: NA
d_call: NA
j_call: TRBJ2-3
cdr3_nt: TGTGCCAGCAGCTTAATTGGGGGGGGCCTTCAAGCAGATACGCAGTATTTT
cdr3_aa: CASSLIGGGLQADTQYF

v_call: TRBV5-8
clone_size: few
d_call: NA
j_call: TRBJ2-2
cdr3_nt: TGTGCCAGCAGCTTGGCCGAAGGGGTCTTTATGAGGGAGCTGTTTTTT
cdr3_aa: CASSLAEGVFMRELFF

v_call: TRBV2
clone_size: once
d_call: NA
j_call: TRBJ1-4
cdr3_nt: TGTGCCAGCAGTCGGGTCACTGAAAAACTGTTTTTT
cdr3_aa: CASSRVTEKLFF

v_call: TRBV2
clone_size: NA
d_call: TRBD1
j_call: TRBJ2-3
cdr3_nt: TGTGCCAGCAGTGCCCGGACAGGTCTGAGCACAGATACGCAGTATTTT
cdr3_aa: CASSARTGLSTDTQYF

v_call: TRBV12-3/TRBV12-4
clone_size: NA
d_call: TRBD1
j_call: TRBJ2-5
cdr3_nt: TGTGCCAGCAGTTTCGGACAGGCGGAGACCCAGTACTTC
cdr3_aa: CASSFGQAETQYF

v_call: TRBV2
clone_size: NA
d_call: NA
j_call: TRBJ2-5
cdr3_nt: TGTGCCAGCAGTGATGGCGGGGAGTGGGGAGAGACCCAGTACTTC
cdr3_aa: CASSDGGEWGETQYF

v_call: TRBV27
clone_size: once
d_call: TRBD2
j_call: TRBJ2-5
cdr3_nt: TGTGCCAGCAGTTTTTACACGGGGGGTTCTCAAGAGACCCAGTACTTC
cdr3_aa: CASSFYTGGSQETQYF

v_call: TRBV6-4
clone_size: NA
d_call: NA
j_call: TRBJ2-1
cdr3_nt: TGTGCCAGCGCCCGAGGAGACTACCCATACAATGAGCAGTTCTTC
cdr3_aa: CASARGDYPYNEQFF

v_call: TRBV7-2
clone_size: NA
d_call: NA
j_call: TRBJ2-6
cdr3_nt: TGTGCCAGCAGCCTAGTTGGTCCGGACTACCTCGGCGTCCTGACTTTC
cdr3_aa: CASSLVGPDYLGVLTF

v_call: TRBV6-5
clone_size: NA
d_call: NA
j_call: TRBJ1-3
cdr3_nt: TGTGCCAGCAGTTACTCGGTAGTGAGCTCTGGAAACACCATATATTTT
cdr3_aa: CASSYSVVSSGNTIYF

v_call: TRBV7-6
clone_size: NA
d_call: NA
j_call: TRBJ1-2
cdr3_nt: TGTGCCAGCAGCTTAGCGGGCGGGGCGTATGGCTACACCTTC
cdr3_aa: CASSLAGGAYGYTF

v_call: TRBV2
clone_size: NA
d_call: NA
j_call: TRBJ2-7
cdr3_nt: TGTGCCAGCAGCCCACAGGGTTTCGAGCAGTACTTC
cdr3_aa: CASSPQGFEQYF

v_call: TRBV27
clone_size: once
d_call: TRBD1
j_call: TRBJ2-7
cdr3_nt: TGTGCCAGCAGTTTATTTCCCGGGGGGACAGGGGGTACCTACGAGCAGTACTTC
cdr3_aa: CASSLFPGGTGGTYEQYF

v_call: TRBV28
clone_size: NA
d_call: TRBD2
j_call: TRBJ2-7
cdr3_nt: TGTGCCAGCAGCCTAGGACTAGCGGGAACCTACGAGCAGTACTTC
cdr3_aa: CASSLGLAGTYEQYF

v_call: TRBV2
clone_size: once
d_call: NA
j_call: TRBJ2-7
cdr3_nt: TGTGCCAGCACCAACCGCCCGGGGAACGAGCAGTACTTC
cdr3_aa: CASTNRPGNEQYF

v_call: TRBV2
clone_size: NA
d_call: NA
j_call: TRBJ1-2
cdr3_nt: TGTGCCAGCAGTGCCGGGGGTTGGTCGTATGGCTACACCTTC
cdr3_aa: CASSAGGWSYGYTF

v_call: TRBV28
clone_size: NA
d_call: NA
j_call: TRBJ1-2
cdr3_nt: TGTGCCAGCAGGTTAATTCTGGGTCAGGTCGGCGGCTACACCTTC
cdr3_aa: CASRLILGQVGGYTF

v_call: TRBV7-3
clone_size: NA
d_call: TRBD2
j_call: TRBJ2-1
cdr3_nt: TGTGCCAGCAGCTTACGCGGGGGACTAGCGGGACCTAATGAGCAGTTCTTC
cdr3_aa: CASSLRGGLAGPNEQFF

v_call: TRBV4-2
clone_size: NA
d_call: TRBD2
j_call: TRBJ2-1
cdr3_nt: TGTGCCAGCAGCCAAGAGGGGGGGGGACTAGCGGGATTCAATGAGCAGTTCTTC
cdr3_aa: CASSQEGGGLAGFNEQFF

v_call: TRBV6-2/TRBV6-3
clone_size: NA
d_call: NA
j_call: TRBJ1-1
cdr3_nt: TGTGCCAGCAGCCTCCTGGGGGGAGGAACTGAAGCTTTCTTT
cdr3_aa: CASSLLGGGTEAFF

v_call: TRBV10-1
clone_size: NA
d_call: TRBD1
j_call: TRBJ1-5
cdr3_nt: TGCGCCAGCTATTTCGGGACAGTCAACAATCAGCCCCAGCATTTT
cdr3_aa: CASYFGTVNNQPQHF

v_call: TRBV7-8
clone_size: NA
d_call: TRBD2
j_call: TRBJ2-2
cdr3_nt: TGTGCCAGCAGCTTAGCGGTACTAGCGGGAGTCTCCGGGGAGCTGTTTTTT
cdr3_aa: CASSLAVLAGVSGELFF

v_call: TRBV23-1
clone_size: NA
d_call: NA
j_call: TRBJ1-2
cdr3_nt: TGCGCCAGCAGTCAATCAGGCATAGCCTATGGCTACACCTTC
cdr3_aa: CASSQSGIAYGYTF

v_call: TRBV13
clone_size: NA
d_call: NA
j_call: TRBJ1-2
cdr3_nt: TGTGCCAGCAGCTCCTATAGGCCGAGCAGTAGGGGAACTCAGCATGGCTACACCTTC
cdr3_aa: CASSSYRPSSRGTQHGYTF

v_call: TRBV3-1/TRBV3-2
clone_size: NA
d_call: TRBD1
j_call: TRBJ2-7
cdr3_nt: TGTGCCAGCAGCCAAGATCTCGTTAAGGTTAACTTGACAGGGGGCTCATACGAGCAGTACTTC
cdr3_aa: CASSQDLVKVNLTGGSYEQYF

v_call: TRBV6-6
clone_size: NA
d_call: TRBD1
j_call: TRBJ1-3
cdr3_nt: TGTGCCAGCAGTTACGGGGACAGGGGGAGAAACACCATATATTTT
cdr3_aa: CASSYGDRGRNTIYF

v_call: TRBV11-2
clone_size: NA
d_call: TRBD2
j_call: TRBJ2-1
cdr3_nt: TGTGCCAGCAGCTCCACTAGCGGGGGAGGGGATGAGCAGTTCTTC
cdr3_aa: CASSSTSGGGDEQFF

v_call: TRBV19
clone_size: NA
d_call: TRBD2
j_call: TRBJ2-3
cdr3_nt: TGTGCCAGTAGTATTTCTGGGATAGCGGGGGGTGCAGATACGCAGTATTTT
cdr3_aa: CASSISGIAGGADTQYF

v_call: TRBV25-1
clone_size: NA
d_call: NA
j_call: TRBJ1-1
cdr3_nt: TGTGCCAGCAGTCCAAAGGCGGGGGTGGATTCGGCTTTCTTT
cdr3_aa: CASSPKAGVDSAFF

v_call: TRBV18
clone_size: few
d_call: TRBD1
j_call: TRBJ2-1
cdr3_nt: TGTGCCAGCTCTTCTTCGGGGACAGGGGCGGTTAATGAGCAGTTCTTC
cdr3_aa: CASSSSGTGAVNEQFF

v_call: TRBV7-9
clone_size: once
d_call: NA
j_call: TRBJ1-1
cdr3_nt: TGTGCCAGCAACACCCTAGTCGGGGTTCGGGCTGAAGCTTTCTTT
cdr3_aa: CASNTLVGVRAEAFF

v_call: TRBV6-5
clone_size: NA
d_call: NA
j_call: TRBJ2-7
cdr3_nt: TGTGCCAGCAGTCGGACAGCATACCTCTCCTACGAGCAGTACTTC
cdr3_aa: CASSRTAYLSYEQYF

v_call: TRBV2
clone_size: NA
d_call: TRBD1
j_call: TRBJ1-2
cdr3_nt: TGTGCCAGCAGTGACCGGGACAGGGAGTATGGCTACACCTTC
cdr3_aa: CASSDRDREYGYTF

v_call: TRBV23-1
clone_size: NA
d_call: NA
j_call: TRBJ2-7
cdr3_nt: TGCGCCAGCAGTCAACCCGGGACACCGTACGAGCAGTACTTC
cdr3_aa: CASSQPGTPYEQYF

v_call: TRBV4-2
clone_size: NA
d_call: TRBD2
j_call: TRBJ2-1
cdr3_nt: TGTGCCAGCAGCCAAGATATAGGCGGGACTACCTACAATGAGCAGTTCTTC
cdr3_aa: CASSQDIGGTTYNEQFF

v_call: TRBV6-5
clone_size: NA
d_call: NA
j_call: TRBJ1-1
cdr3_nt: TGTGCCACCTTTCGGATGAGGAAAGGTTTCTTT
cdr3_aa: CATFRMRKGFF

v_call: TRBV7-3
clone_size: NA
d_call: NA
j_call: TRBJ2-7
cdr3_nt: TGTGCCAGCAGCTTAAGGGGAGCTGAAGAGCAGTACTTC
cdr3_aa: CASSLRGAEEQYF

v_call: TRBV27
clone_size: NA
d_call: TRBD1
j_call: TRBJ2-7
cdr3_nt: TGTGCCAGCTACGGGACAGGATGGCGTCCCCCTCAAAAACTCTACGAGCAGTACTTC
cdr3_aa: CASYGTGWRPPQKLYEQYF